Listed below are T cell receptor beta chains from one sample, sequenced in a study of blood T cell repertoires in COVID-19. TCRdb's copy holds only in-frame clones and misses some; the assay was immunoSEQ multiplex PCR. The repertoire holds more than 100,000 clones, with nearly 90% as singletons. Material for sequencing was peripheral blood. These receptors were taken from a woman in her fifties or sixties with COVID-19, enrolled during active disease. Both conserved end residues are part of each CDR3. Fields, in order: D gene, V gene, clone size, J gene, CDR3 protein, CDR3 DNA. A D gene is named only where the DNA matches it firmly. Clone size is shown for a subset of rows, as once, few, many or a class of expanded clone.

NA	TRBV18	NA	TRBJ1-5	CASSPDRYSNQPQHF	TGTGCCAGCTCTCCCGACAGGTATAGCAATCAGCCCCAGCATTTT
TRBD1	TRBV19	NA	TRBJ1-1	CASRDRGENTEAFF	TGTGCCAGTAGGGACAGGGGGGAGAACACTGAAGCTTTCTTT
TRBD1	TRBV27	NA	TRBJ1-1	CASSTGQGHTEAFF	TGTGCCAGCAGTACGGGACAGGGCCACACTGAAGCTTTCTTT
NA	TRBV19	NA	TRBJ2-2	CASRTPNTGELFF	TGTGCCAGTAGGACACCGAACACCGGGGAGCTGTTTTTT
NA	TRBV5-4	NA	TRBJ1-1	CASSRRGFNTEAFF	TGTGCCAGCAGCCGCCGGGGATTTAACACTGAAGCTTTCTTT
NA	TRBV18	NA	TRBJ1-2	CASSPSGPTINYGYTF	TGTGCCAGCTCACCGAGCGGCCCAACCATTAACTATGGCTACACCTTC
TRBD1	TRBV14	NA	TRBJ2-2	CASSHLQGTGELFF	TGTGCCAGCAGCCACCTACAGGGGACCGGGGAGCTGTTTTTT
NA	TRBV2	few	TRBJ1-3	CASSERGGRAGNTIYF	TGTGCCAGCAGTGAACGGGGGGGCAGGGCTGGAAACACCATATATTTT
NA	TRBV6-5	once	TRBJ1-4	CASSPRGPPGEKLFF	TGTGCCAGCAGCCCCCGAGGGCCTCCGGGGGAAAAACTGTTTTTT
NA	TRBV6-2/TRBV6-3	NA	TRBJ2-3	CASSYEHHTQYF	TGTGCCAGCAGTTACGAACACCATACGCAGTATTTT
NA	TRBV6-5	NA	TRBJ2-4	CASSSVARAKNIQYF	TGTGCCAGCAGTTCTGTAGCGAGAGCCAAAAACATTCAGTACTTC
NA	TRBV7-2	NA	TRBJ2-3	CASSPIGGTSTDTQYF	TGTGCCAGCAGCCCCATAGGCGGGACTAGCACAGATACGCAGTATTTT
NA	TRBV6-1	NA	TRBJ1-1	CASSERRLASEAFF	TGTGCCAGCAGTGAAAGACGACTTGCTTCTGAAGCTTTCTTT
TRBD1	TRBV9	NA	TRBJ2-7	CASSPRTGPLSEQYF	TGTGCCAGCAGCCCTAGGACAGGTCCTTTAAGCGAGCAGTACTTC
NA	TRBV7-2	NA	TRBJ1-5	CASSPREVGVNQPQHF	TGTGCCAGCAGCCCAAGGGAGGTGGGAGTCAATCAGCCCCAGCATTTT
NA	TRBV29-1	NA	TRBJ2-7	CSVERGSYEQYF	TGCAGCGTTGAGAGGGGGTCCTACGAGCAGTACTTC
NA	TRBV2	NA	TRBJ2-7	CARADRRTTYDEQYF	TGTGCCAGGGCTGACAGGAGAACTACGTACGACGAGCAGTACTTC
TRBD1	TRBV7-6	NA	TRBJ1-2	CASRPPPRGKGLDGYTF	TGTGCCAGCAGGCCCCCTCCCAGGGGGAAGGGACTCGATGGCTACACCTTC
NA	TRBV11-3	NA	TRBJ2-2	CASSSVRTGELFF	TGTGCCAGCAGCTCAGTACGCACCGGGGAGCTGTTTTTT
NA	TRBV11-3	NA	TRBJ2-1	CASSSHQVAPEQFF	TGTGCCAGCAGCTCCCATCAGGTGGCCCCTGAGCAGTTCTTC
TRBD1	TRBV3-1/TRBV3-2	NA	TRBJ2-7	CASSYGTEYEQYF	TGTGCCAGCAGCTATGGGACAGAATACGAGCAGTACTTC
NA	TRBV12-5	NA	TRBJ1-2	CASGLNGNQAYGYTF	TGTGCTAGTGGTTTGAACGGGAACCAAGCGTATGGCTACACCTTC
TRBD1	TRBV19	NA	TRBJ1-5	CASRPGQGALFGEDQPQHF	TGTGCCAGTAGACCGGGACAGGGGGCCCTCTTTGGGGAGGATCAGCCCCAGCATTTT
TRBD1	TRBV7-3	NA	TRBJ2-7	CASSITGVGSYEQYF	TGTGCCAGCAGCATCACAGGGGTGGGCTCCTACGAGCAGTACTTC
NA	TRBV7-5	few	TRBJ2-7	CARSLAAGGLAHEQYF	TGTGCCAGAAGCTTAGCCGCAGGGGGATTAGCCCACGAGCAGTACTTC
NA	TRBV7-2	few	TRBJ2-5	CASSLRGHRQETQYF	TGTGCCAGCAGCTTAAGGGGACACCGACAAGAGACCCAGTACTTC
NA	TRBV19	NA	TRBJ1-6	CASSPDAGANSPLHF	TGTGCCAGTAGTCCCGACGCAGGGGCTAATTCACCCCTCCACTTT
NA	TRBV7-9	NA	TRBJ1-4	CASSLGLRAATNEKLFF	TGTGCCAGCAGCTTGGGCCTCAGGGCCGCCACTAATGAAAAACTGTTTTTT
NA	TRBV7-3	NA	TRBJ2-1	CASSLHSDRFYNEQFF	TGTGCCAGCAGCTTACACTCCGACAGGTTCTACAATGAGCAGTTCTTC
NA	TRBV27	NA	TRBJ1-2	CASSPSRDFYGYTF	TGTGCCAGCAGCCCCTCTCGGGATTTTTATGGCTACACCTTC
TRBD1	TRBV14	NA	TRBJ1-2	CASSQDWGQEYGYTF	TGTGCCAGCAGCCAAGATTGGGGACAGGAATATGGCTACACCTTC
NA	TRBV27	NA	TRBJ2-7	CASSFTGAYEQYF	TGTGCCAGCAGCTTTACGGGAGCCTACGAGCAGTACTTC
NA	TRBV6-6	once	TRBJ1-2	CASSSPNYGYTF	TGTGCCAGCAGCAGTCCGAACTATGGCTACACCTTC
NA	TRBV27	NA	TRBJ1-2	CASGMTGPYGYTF	TGTGCCAGCGGTATGACAGGTCCCTATGGCTACACCTTC
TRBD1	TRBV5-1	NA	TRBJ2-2	CASRQTGGGGELFF	TGCGCCAGCAGACAAACAGGGGGCGGCGGGGAGCTGTTTTTT
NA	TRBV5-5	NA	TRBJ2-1	CASSSGLGEQFF	TGTGCCAGCAGCTCGGGATTGGGTGAGCAGTTCTTC
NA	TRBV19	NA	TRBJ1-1	CASSMVASTEAFF	TGTGCCAGTAGTATGGTTGCGAGCACTGAAGCTTTCTTT
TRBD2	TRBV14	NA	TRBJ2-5	CASSQRLAGGQETQYF	TGTGCCAGCAGCCAACGACTAGCGGGGGGCCAAGAGACCCAGTACTTC
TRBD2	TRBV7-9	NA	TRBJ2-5	CASSVGTSAYQETQYF	TGTGCCAGCAGCGTTGGGACTAGCGCGTACCAAGAGACCCAGTACTTC
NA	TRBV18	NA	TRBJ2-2	CASSPPGGDTGELFF	TGTGCCAGCTCACCACCAGGGGGAGACACCGGGGAGCTGTTTTTT
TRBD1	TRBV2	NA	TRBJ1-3	CATAPGQGAGNTIYF	TGTGCCACCGCCCCGGGACAGGGTGCTGGAAACACCATATATTTT
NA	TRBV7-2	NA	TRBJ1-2	CASSLAPEILYGYTF	TGTGCCAGCAGCTTAGCTCCCGAAATACTTTATGGCTACACCTTC
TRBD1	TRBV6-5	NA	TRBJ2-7	CASSQDRVGEQYF	TGTGCCAGCAGCCAGGACAGGGTGGGAGAGCAGTACTTC
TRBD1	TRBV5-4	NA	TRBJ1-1	CASSQWTGGDTEAFF	TGTGCCAGCAGCCAGTGGACAGGGGGGGACACTGAAGCTTTCTTT
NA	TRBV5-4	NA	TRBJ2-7	CASGGQLGSYEQYF	TGTGCCAGCGGAGGACAGCTAGGGTCCTACGAGCAGTACTTC
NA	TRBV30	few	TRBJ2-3	CAWSMTAGSDTQYF	TGTGCCTGGAGTATGACCGCAGGGTCAGATACGCAGTATTTT
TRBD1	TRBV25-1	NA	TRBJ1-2	CASSAPGGGLNYGYTF	TGTGCCAGCAGTGCCCCAGGGGGAGGCCTTAACTATGGCTACACCTTC
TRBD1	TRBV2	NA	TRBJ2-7	CASSEATGGRYEQYF	TGTGCCAGCAGTGAAGCGACAGGGGGCCGCTACGAGCAGTACTTC
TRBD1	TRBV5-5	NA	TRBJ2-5	CASSLAYTGGIETQYF	TGTGCCAGCAGCTTGGCCTATACAGGGGGCATAGAGACCCAGTACTTC
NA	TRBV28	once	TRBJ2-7	CASSSLDSPYEQYF	TGTGCCAGCAGTTCCCTGGACAGTCCCTACGAGCAGTACTTC
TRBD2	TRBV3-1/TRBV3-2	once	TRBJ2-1	CASSQTSGGADEQFF	TGTGCCAGCAGCCAAACTAGCGGGGGGGCCGATGAGCAGTTCTTC
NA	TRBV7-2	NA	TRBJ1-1	CASSGQGPGTEAFF	TGTGCCAGCAGCGGTCAGGGGCCGGGGACTGAAGCTTTCTTT
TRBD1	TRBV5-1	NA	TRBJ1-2	CASSRDRNNYGYTF	TGCGCCAGCAGCAGGGACAGGAATAACTATGGCTACACCTTC
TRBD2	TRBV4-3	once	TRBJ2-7	CASSQDGLAGGRNEQYF	TGCGCCAGCAGCCAAGATGGACTAGCGGGGGGGCGGAACGAGCAGTACTTC
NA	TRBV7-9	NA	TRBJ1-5	CASSLTNPGLRNNQPQHF	TGTGCCAGCAGCCTCACCAACCCGGGACTACGAAACAATCAGCCCCAGCATTTT